The sequence of this TCR beta chain was determined in a study of CD8 T cells in Susac syndrome. An input of about 0.45 to 1 ug of RNA was subjected to reverse transcription using random hexamers. TCRdb re-called the immunoSEQ multiplex PCR reads with MiXCR, one entry per CDR3 protein. The table has fewer than 350,000 distinct CDR3 sequences, about 91% seen once. The CDR3 contains 16 residues. With 5 bases removed from V and 5 bases from J, the gap between germline ends came to 21 bases. Per the germline V gene, CDR1 is SGHAT and CDR2 is FQNNGV. The sequenced sample was CD4+ T cells from PBMCs. The J gene is TRBJ1-1, the V gene TRBV11-2, with TRBD1 as a possible D gene (6 bases). The receptor was derived from a human donor with multiple sclerosis. The CDR3 reads CASSPPPATGRTEAFF. DNA of the CDR3: TGTGCCAGCAGCCCACCCCCCGCGACAGGTAGGACTGAAGCTTTCTTT. The full variable domain, completed using reference TRBV11-2 and TRBJ1-1, is EAGVAQSPRYKIIEKRQSVAFWCNPISGHATLYWYQQILGQGPKLLIQFQNNGVVDDSQLPKDRFSAERLKGVDSTLKIQPAKLEDSAVYLCASSPPPATGRTEAFFGQGTRLTVV.